The 9 T cell receptor beta chains listed next were all sequenced from one sample in a study of shared clonotypes between healthy human individuals. TCRdb keeps only in-frame clones here, not all; method: immunoSEQ multiplex PCR. The sample gives approximately 2.5 million clones, 93% of which show up once; about 0.39% is in the top ten. The sequenced sample consisted of naive CD4+ T cells from PBMCs. Documented subset: CD45RA+ positively selected. These receptors were obtained from a young man in good health. Some clones in this sample may be carry-over from other donors' samples.

V and J are TRBV29-1 and TRBJ2-3; D is tentatively TRBD1 or TRBD2 (6 bases each). CDR1 SQVTM and CDR2 ANQGSEA come from the germline V gene. V was clipped by 1 base and J by 6 bases, with 14 bases between them. The CDR3 has 14 amino acids. The CDR3: CSVEVWGASDTQYF. The CDR3 DNA sequence: TGCAGCGTTGAAGTATGGGGGGCATCGGATACGCAGTATTTT.

To note about this clone: The sample holds other DNA sequences that translate to the same CDR3. The chain uses TRBV30 and TRBJ2-7, with TRBD2 matching 12 bases. Unmatched junction bases numbered 7, after V lost 4 bases and J lost 0 bases. This CDR3 is built from 16 residues. Per the germline V gene, CDR1 is GTSNPN and CDR2 is SVGIG (reference sequence). The DNA of the CDR3 is TGTGCCTGGATACCCGGACTAGCGGGACGCTCCTACGAGCAGTACTTC. Amino acids: CAWIPGLAGRSYEQYF.

The V call is TRBV28, the J call TRBJ1-1; D is undetermined. V was clipped by 7 bases and J by 4 bases, with 16 bases between them. Germline assignment: CDR1 MDHEN and CDR2 SYDVKM. This CDR3 has 14 amino acids. The CDR3 spells CASTTPAGGTEAFF. The CDR3 DNA sequence: TGTGCCAGCACCACACCGGCGGGAGGCACTGAAGCTTTCTTT.

The count of this clone is one. This sequence joins TRBV5-4 and TRBJ2-7; TRBD1 is a possible D gene (6 bases). The germline V and J ends were trimmed by 0 bases and 3 bases, with 10 bases remaining between them. Looked up from germline, CDR1 is SGHNT and CDR2 is YYREEE (reference sequence). CDR3 length equals 14 residues. CDR3 in amino acids: CASSLGQDIYEQYF. Here the CDR3 DNA reads TGTGCCAGCAGCTTGGGACAGGACATCTACGAGCAGTACTTC.

The chain combines TRBV5-1 with TRBJ2-1; D possibly matches TRBD1 or TRBD2 (7 bases each). The CDR3 runs 14 residues. The germline gives CDR1 SGHRS, CDR2 YFSETQ. Trimming took off 3 bases at V and 8 bases at J, with 15 bases between the two ends. CDR3 sequence reads: CASSYLGGGDEQFF. Written as DNA, the CDR3 is TGCGCCAGCAGCTATTTGGGAGGGGGCGATGAGCAGTTCTTC.

The chain carries TRBV18 and TRBJ2-3; D is unclear. Between the trimmed V and J ends, which lost 3 bases and 0 bases, there was a span of 10 bases. The CDR3 is 15 residues long. The germline V gene encodes CDR1 KGHSH and CDR2 LQKENI. CDR3 sequence reads: CASSPRIASTDTQYF. CDR3 nucleotides: TGTGCCAGCTCACCCCGGATCGCTAGCACAGATACGCAGTATTTT.

The rearrangement uses TRBV18 and TRBJ2-7; D is perhaps TRBD1 (5 bases). Germline lookup yields CDR1 KGHSH and CDR2 LQKENI. Deletions cut 0 bases from V and 2 bases from J, with 17 bases between. The CDR3 length is 17 residues. In DNA form, the CDR3 reads TGTGCCAGCTCACCACCGATTGGGGCACAGAGGACCTACGAGCAGTACTTC. This gives the protein CASSPPIGAQRTYEQYF.

This chain uses TRBV30 with TRBJ2-7; no firm D call. The CDR3 runs to 15 residues. V was shortened by 0 bases and J by 6 bases, with 18 bases between the two germline ends. Germline V gives CDR1 GTSNPN, CDR2 SVGIG (reference sequence). CDR3 region: CAWSVGATRSTEQYF. In DNA form, the CDR3 reads TGTGCCTGGAGTGTAGGAGCTACCAGGTCAACCGAGCAGTACTTC.

Turning to this clone: Other DNA sequences of this sample code for an identical CDR3. The chain couples TRBV25-1 to TRBJ2-5; 10 nucleotides align to TRBD1. Per the germline V gene, CDR1 is MGHDK and CDR2 is SYGVNS. The trim removed 2 bases at V and 2 bases at J, leaving 5 bases unmatched. This CDR3 comprises 16 residues. CDR3 region: CASSEPPGQGQETQYF. The CDR3 DNA is TGTGCCAGCAGTGAACCCCCGGGACAGGGGCAAGAGACCCAGTACTTC.